One and the same sample provided the 9 T cell receptor beta chains below, sequenced in a study of T cell repertoires in cytomegalovirus infection. Their specific antigens are unknown. From the reads, TCRdb called clonotypes with MiXCR, one entry per CDR3 protein. The sample has about 700,000 distinct CDR3 sequences; roughly 36% are singletons. The sequencing used cultured PBMCs, collected from culture after CMV antigen stimulation. Receptor source: a human donor in good health (CMV status not recorded). Some clones in this sample may be carry-over from other donors' samples.

This clonotype came up many times. This rearrangement joins TRBV7-2 to TRBJ1-5; D is possibly TRBD1 (6 bases). Germline-derived CDR1 and CDR2 are SGHTA and FQGNSA. The CDR3 is 16 residues long. Between the trimmed V and J ends, which lost 4 bases and 9 bases, there was a span of 22 bases. The CDR3 protein is CASSSSPRGAQRPQHF. CDR3 sequence (DNA): TGTGCCAGCAGCTCCTCCCCGAGGGGGGCCCAGAGGCCCCAGCATTTT.

The rearrangement links TRBV15 to TRBJ1-1; no clear D gene. V shed 0 bases and J shed 1 base, with 6 bases lying between them. The CDR3 totals 14 residues. The V gene's germline CDR1 is LNHNV and CDR2 YYDKDF (reference sequence). The CDR3 nucleotides read TGTGCCACCAGCAGAGAATCACCGAACACTGAAGCTTTCTTT. Translated, it gives CATSRESPNTEAFF.

The sample holds a few counts of this clonotype. The chain couples TRBV7-8 to TRBJ1-6; D gene unclear. There are 17 residues in the CDR3. Trimming removed 8 bases from V and 4 bases from J, with 21 bases in between. CDR1 is SGHVS and CDR2 is FQNEAQ in the germline V gene. CDR3 nucleotide sequence: TGTGCCAGCTCCCCCGGGTGGGCTCAGACATATAATTCACCCCTCCACTTT. Its protein is CASSPGWAQTYNSPLHF.

This clonotype was observed a few times. The gene calls are TRBV24-1 and TRBJ2-1, with D perhaps TRBD1 or TRBD2 (5 bases each). The CDR3 is 11 residues long. V was clipped by 2 bases and J by 13 bases, with 8 bases between them. From germline, CDR1 is KGHDR and CDR2 SFDVKD. CDR3 DNA sequence: TGTGCCACCAGTGATTACGGGACCCAGTTCTTC. This encodes CATSDYGTQFF.

The chain combines TRBV20-1 with TRBJ1-4; TRBD1 agrees at 9 bases. Germline assignment: CDR1 DFQATT and CDR2 SNEGSKA (reference sequence). The length of the CDR3 is 15 residues. V dropped 6 bases and J dropped 7; count of bases not matched to a gene: 12. CDR3 nucleotide sequence: TGCAGTGCCAGATCAGGACAGGGGTCGGGTGAAAAACTGTTTTTT. It codes for CSARSGQGSGEKLFF.

This clonotype was seen more than once but under ten times. The chain employs TRBV7-2 and TRBJ2-2; possibly TRBD2 for D (5 bases). The CDR3 consists of 15 residues. Per the germline V gene, CDR1 is SGHTA and CDR2 is FQGNSA. V shed 5 bases and J shed 7 bases, with 17 bases lying between them. As DNA, the CDR3 is TGTGCCAGCAGCCCGCCCGGGGTTGGCCGCGGGGAGCTGTTTTTT. The encoded protein is CASSPPGVGRGELFF. The variable domain in full, completed from reference TRBV7-2 and TRBJ2-2, reads GAGVSQSPSNKVTEKGKDVELRCDPISGHTALYWYRQSLGQGLEFLIYFQGNSAPDKSGLPSDRFSAERTGGSVSTLTIQRTQQEDSAVYLCASSPPGVGRGELFFGEGSRLTVL.

This clonotype has a handful of counts. For the CDR3, the DNA is TGTGCCAGCAGCCCCGGACAGGTTTTTTACGAGCAGTACTTC. Translation: CASSPGQVFYEQYF. The rearrangement links TRBV7-2 to TRBJ2-7; 7 bases agree with TRBD1. The CDR3 loop spans 14 amino acids. Germline V gene sequence: CDR1 SGHTA, CDR2 FQGNSA. J gave up 4 bases and V 5 bases, and 8 bases lay outside the gene matches.

This clonotype was detected ten times or more. The gene calls are TRBV7-6 and TRBJ1-5; TRBD1 is a possible D gene (6 bases). V was trimmed by 5 bases and J by 6 bases, leaving 14 bases between them. The CDR3 loop spans 14 amino acids. Germline CDR1 and CDR2: SGHVS and FNYEAQ. CDR3 residues: CASSPGAGGQPQHF. Here the CDR3 DNA reads TGTGCCAGCAGCCCAGGGGCCGGGGGTCAGCCCCAGCATTTT.

This clonotype was found a few times. This chain links TRBV12-3 or TRBV12-4 with TRBJ2-7; D unclear. V lost 0 bases to trimming and J lost 5 bases, with 17 bases between them. The CDR3 loop spans 16 amino acids. The CDR3 sequence is CASSLAVAGPGDEQYF. DNA for the CDR3: TGTGCCAGCAGTTTAGCGGTGGCAGGACCTGGGGACGAGCAGTACTTC.